These T cell receptor beta chains were read from a single sample in a study of early T cells in non-severe SARS-CoV-2 infection. TCRdb itself ran the 5' RACE reads through MiXCR, one entry per CDR3 protein. The sample holds 61,000 or so distinct CDR3 sequences, around 12% seen once. The material sequenced was whole blood, taken at baseline. These TCRs come from an adult who was a healthcare worker with PCR-confirmed SARS-CoV-2 infection or an uninfected control (not recorded which). The donor label of this sample is uncertain. Both conserved end residues are trimmed from each CDR3. Each record gives: V gene, CDR3 protein.

>TRBV24-1
ATSDQAGAETQY
>TRBV18
ASSAATSGRKETQY
>TRBV27
ASSRTGTGSWPQH
>TRBV5-1
ASSLNTEGLSPLH
>TRBV12-3/TRBV12-4
ASRSRDTFTDTQY
>TRBV20-1
SASDGQGLNTGELF
>TRBV6-1
ASRQTENTEAF
>TRBV24-1
ATSDPLDGTADTQY
>TRBV11-2
ASSLDGGGADTQY
>TRBV12-3/TRBV12-4
ASSLGDENTGELF
>TRBV19
ASSKGQVFNYGYT
>TRBV3-1
ASSQFLQGTDTEAF
>TRBV19
ASSETRGRNTIY
>TRBV28
ASRPQGDTEAF
>TRBV4-2
ASSPGSTGNTIY
>TRBV5-1
ASSLPLHPSYNEQF
>TRBV12-1
ASSPRPSSGGATTH
>TRBV6-4
ASSAGLAGTDEQF
>TRBV5-5
ASSSPLAGGNSPLH
>TRBV20-1
SARRTGMNTEAF
>TRBV20-1
SAAGAQETQY
>TRBV3-1
ASSRKLEETQY
>TRBV2
ASSGQGNYGYT
>TRBV10-3
AIGQPGYNEQF
>TRBV19
ASSIHSGGRT
>TRBV6-1
ASIAGPPFPPYGYT
>TRBV2
ASSKETQY
>TRBV10-2
ASSVLGATDTQY
>TRBV7-3
ASTQGGSNQPQH
>TRBV12-3/TRBV12-4
ASRSRGDRAYNEQF
>TRBV19
ASTMGVGYGYT
>TRBV2
ASTWTVAKNIQY
>TRBV29-1
SVETQGANIGDTQY
>TRBV6-1
ASSPDREIYGYT
>TRBV5-1
ASSLVGQNTEAF
>TRBV7-8
ASRPTMSRSRHEQF
>TRBV20-1
SARSGVTQY
>TRBV9
ASSRLAGGSSTDTQY
>TRBV7-9
ASSLPATGSYT
>TRBV12-3/TRBV12-4
ASSRDSSGNTIY
>TRBV20-1
SARDRAVSNEKLF